The clone carrying this T cell receptor (beta chain) has a count of ten or more. Libraries from naive CD8 cells were generated from approximately 20,000 to 1,000,000 sorted cells (with 10%, 30% or 50% RNA). TCRdb re-called the PCR reads through MiXCR, storing one row per CDR3 protein. Of some 65,000 distinct CDR3 sequences in the sample, around 18% are singletons; the top ten hold about 1.6%. V was trimmed by 0 bases and J by 5 bases, leaving 11 bases between them. Germline V lookup: CDR1 MNHEY, CDR2 SMNVEV (reference sequence). The CDR3 length is 15 residues. The data were obtained in a study of molecular identifiers for immune sequencing clone quantification. Study-level information: In replicates, the authors split RNA from approximately 20,000 or 100,000 naive CD8 cells five ways and sequenced four.

The sequence was collected from a human donor in good health. Some libraries in this study had Jurkat cell RNA spiked in. Material: naive CD8+ T cells from blood, with Jurkat cell RNA spiked in. Described subset: FACS-sorted CD8+CD4-CCR7+CD45RA+ naive T cells. The chain recombines TRBV27 with TRBJ1-5, with D perhaps TRBD1 (6 bases). DNA of the CDR3: TGTGCCAGCAGTTTATCCCGGGGGGCCGATCAGCCCCAGCATTTT. It codes for CASSLSRGADQPQHF.